Each of the 29 T cell receptor beta chains below was sequenced from the same sample in a study of T cells in Graves' hyperthyroidism and ophthalmopathy. What was amplified from RNA transcripts were TCR beta CDR3 regions. The TCR CDR3 was amplified in a first-round RT-PCR using the HTBI primer set. TCRdb used MiXCR to reprocess the multiplex PCR reads, holding one entry per CDR3 protein. The data contain around 600,000 distinct CDR3 sequences, roughly 15% of them seen just once; the ten biggest clones take up around 13%. The specimen sequenced was blood. The receptors here all came from a woman aged 50 to 60 with Graves' ophthalmopathy.

This clonotype was seen ten or more times. The chain is built from TRBV5-5 and TRBJ2-3; 9 bases are shared with TRBD2. The CDR3 loop spans 19 amino acids. Germline CDR1 and CDR2: SGHKS and YYEKEE (reference sequence). Trimming at V came to 4 bases and at J to 3 bases, leaving 18 bases not matched to a gene. The CDR3 region is CASSPRSGGRAQETDTQYF. The CDR3 coding sequence is TGTGCCAGCAGCCCCCGGTCTGGCGGGAGGGCGCAGGAGACAGATACGCAGTATTTT.

This clonotype appeared a few times. The chain links TRBV29-1 to TRBJ1-5; 8 bases line up with TRBD1. The CDR3 loop spans 14 amino acids. The trim removed 0 bases at V and 6 bases at J, leaving 4 bases unmatched. Germline CDR1 reads SQVTM; CDR2 reads ANQGSEA. CDR3 nucleotides: TGCAGCGTTGAAGATCAGGGGGCGGGTCAGCCCCAGCATTTT. Protein sequence: CSVEDQGAGQPQHF.

The sample holds many counts of this clonotype. The CDR3 DNA follows: TGTGCCAGCAGCCAAGGGCTCAGCGCGAACACCGGGGAGCTGTTTTTT. Amino acid sequence: CASSQGLSANTGELFF. The V gene is TRBV3-1, the J gene TRBJ2-2; D unresolved. Germline CDR1 reads LGHDT; CDR2 reads YNNKEL (reference sequence). The CDR3 length is 16 residues. Trimming cost V 1 base and J 0 bases, with 9 bases left between them.

In this sample, this clonotype turned up many times. This chain links TRBV20-1 with TRBJ2-2, with no clear D. The CDR3 spans 13 residues. V lost 3 bases and J lost 3, with 8 bases in between. Per the germline V gene, CDR1 is DFQATT and CDR2 is SNEGSKA (reference sequence). The CDR3 nucleotides read TGCAGTGCTAGTAGTGGGCACACCGGGGAGCTGTTTTTT. It is translated as CSASSGHTGELFF.

This clonotype was found many times. The CDR3 coding sequence is TGTGCCAGCAGTTACTCGGTAGCGGGAGGGTACGAGCAGTACTTC. This translates into CASSYSVAGGYEQYF. The chain has TRBV6-5 and TRBJ2-7, with 11 nucleotides matching TRBD2. With V trimmed by 0 bases and J by 4 bases, 2 bases remained unmatched. From germline, CDR1 is MNHEY and CDR2 SVGAGI. This CDR3 has 15 residues.

This clonotype was seen a handful of times. A junction boundary mismatches the germline segment, possibly from a read error. V gene TRBV20-1 combines with J gene TRBJ1-2; a possible D gene is TRBD1 (6 bases). The CDR3 has 13 residues. Germline lookup yields CDR1 DFQATT and CDR2 SNEGSKA (reference sequence). In DNA, the CDR3 is TGCAGTGCTAGCGAGGGGGGTAACTATGGCTGCACCTTC. It codes for CSASEGGNYGCTF.

This clonotype was seen at least ten times. The V gene is TRBV29-1, the J gene TRBJ1-1; the match to TRBD1 covers 10 bases. Germline loops: CDR1 SQVTM, CDR2 ANQGSEA. Germline trimming cut 0 bases from V and 9 bases from J; bases unmatched to any gene: 7. The CDR3 runs 14 residues. CDR3 in DNA: TGCAGCGTTGAAGATCGTAAGACAGGGGGCAAAGCTTTCTTT. It yields the protein CSVEDRKTGGKAFF.

This chain joins TRBV9 and TRBJ1-1; D is undetermined. V shed 0 bases and J shed 2 bases, with 11 bases lying between them. Germline V gene data show CDR1 as SGDLS and CDR2 as YYNGEE. This CDR3 comprises 15 residues. The CDR3 nucleotides are TGTGCCAGCAGCGTAGGGAAGGAGTATAACACTGAAGCTTTCTTT. Protein product: CASSVGKEYNTEAFF.

This clonotype was seen ten or more times. The chain carries TRBV5-8 and TRBJ2-5; 9 nucleotides agree with TRBD2. The CDR3 sequence is 15 residues long. Germline CDR1 SGHTS, CDR2 YDEGEE. The V segment lost 2 bases and the J segment 3 bases; nucleotides outside the gene matches: 5. The CDR3 nucleotides read TGTGCCAGCAGCTTAGCGGGGGGTGTGGAAGAGACCCAGTACTTC. Protein product: CASSLAGGVEETQYF.

With respect to this clonotype: Since a much larger clone is just one base distant, this may be a read error. The genes are TRBV20-1 and TRBJ1-2; D not certain. Trimming pared 1 base from V and 3 bases from J, leaving 9 bases between. From germline, CDR1 is DFQATT and CDR2 SNEGSKA (reference sequence). There are 13 residues in the CDR3. For the CDR3, the DNA is TGCAGTGCTAGAGGCAGGATCGACTATGGCTACACCTTC. Translating gives CSARGRIDYGYTF.

This clonotype has a count of ten or more. The V and J genes are TRBV6-5 and TRBJ2-3, with D perhaps being TRBD1 or TRBD2 (5 bases each). The germline CDR1 and CDR2 sequences are MNHEY and SVGAGI. V lost 3 bases to trimming and J lost 3 bases, with 13 bases between them. This CDR3 contains 15 residues. The CDR3 here is CASSYGGVLTDTQYF. CDR3 sequence (DNA): TGTGCCAGCAGTTATGGGGGAGTCCTGACAGATACGCAGTATTTT.

This clonotype was detected a few times. The CDR3 end shows no conserved phenylalanine or tryptophan, and so a read error is likely. The chain recombines TRBV28 with TRBJ2-5; D perhaps matches TRBD1 (6 bases). Germline V lookup: CDR1 MDHEN, CDR2 SYDVKM. V was trimmed by 5 bases and J by 0 bases, leaving 13 bases between them. This CDR3 has 15 residues. In DNA form, the CDR3 reads TGTGCCAGCAGTGAACTGACAGGAAACCAAGAGACCCAGTACCTC. It specifies CASSELTGNQETQYL.

This clonotype has only a few counts. In DNA form, the CDR3 reads TGTGCCAGCTCACCATCAAAAGTAAATCAGCCCCAGCATTTT. This encodes CASSPSKVNQPQHF. The chain carries TRBV18 and TRBJ1-5; D gene ambiguous. V lost 2 bases and J 4 bases, leaving 9 bases between the germline ends. CDR1 is KGHSH and CDR2 is LQKENI in the germline V gene. CDR3 length equals 14 residues.

The chain carries TRBV10-2 and TRBJ1-1; a possible D gene is TRBD1 (5 bases). Germline V gene sequence: CDR1 WSHSY, CDR2 SAAADI. Trimming removed 6 bases at V and 14 bases at J, with 16 bases between. The CDR3 covers 11 residues. This chain's CDR3 is CASRDGKRGFF. The CDR3 nucleotides are TGCGCCAGCAGAGACGGGAAGCGGGGCTTCTTT.

The rearrangement links TRBV2 to TRBJ2-7; 7 bases are shared with TRBD2. V was clipped by 7 bases and J by 3 bases; unmatched bases: 9. The CDR3 is made up of 14 amino acids. Germline CDR1 and CDR2: SNHLY and FYNNEI. The CDR3 DNA reads TGTGCCAGCATCTACCGGGAGGCGGGCTACGAGCAGTACTTC. Translated: CASIYREAGYEQYF.

The gene calls are TRBV20-1 and TRBJ1-6, with D hard to call. Germline V gene lookup returns CDR1 DFQATT and CDR2 SNEGSKA (reference sequence). Trimming removed 4 bases from V and 6 bases from J, with 7 bases in between. This CDR3 is built from 12 residues. The CDR3 bases are TGCAGTGCTACCGGGCCTAATTCACCCCTCCACTTT. Translating it yields CSATGPNSPLHF.

In its sample, this clonotype was seen many times. J is TRBJ2-7 and V is TRBV11-2; 13 nucleotides line up with TRBD2. V shed 5 bases, J shed 3 bases, and the junction held 4 bases outside the gene matches. The CDR3 is 15 amino acids. Per germline, CDR1 SGHAT and CDR2 FQNNGV. As DNA, the CDR3 is TGTGCCAGCAGCCGGGGACTAGCGGGGAGCTACGAGCAGTACTTC. It translates to CASSRGLAGSYEQYF.

This clonotype has just a few counts. The rearrangement links TRBV15 to TRBJ1-3; possibly TRBD1 for D (6 bases). Trimming took 0 bases from V and 3 from J, leaving 9 bases between them. This CDR3 is 15 amino acids long. CDR1 LNHNV and CDR2 YYDKDF come from the germline V gene (reference sequence). CDR3 DNA sequence: TGTGCCACCAGCAGAGAAGCCAGGGGTGGAAACACCATATATTTT. It specifies CATSREARGGNTIYF.

This clonotype was counted many times. CDR3 in amino acids: CSARPLKRGAMNTEAFF. The CDR3 DNA sequence: TGCAGTGCTAGACCCCTAAAAAGAGGGGCGATGAACACTGAAGCTTTCTTT. The chain links TRBV20-1 to TRBJ1-1; possible D gene TRBD1, 5 bases. CDR1 and CDR2 (germline): DFQATT, SNEGSKA (reference sequence). Trimming took 2 bases from V and 0 from J, leaving 19 bases between them. CDR3 length equals 17 residues.

This clonotype was seen more than once but under ten times. One end of the junction is discordant with germline, which a read error may explain. This sequence joins TRBV6-2 or TRBV6-3 and TRBJ2-7; TRBD1 might be the D (5 bases). Germline CDR1 and CDR2: MNHEY and SVGEGT. The CDR3 is made up of 14 amino acids. CDR3 sequence reads: CASSPQGSAYAQYF. Written as DNA, the CDR3 is TGTGCCAGCAGTCCTCAGGGTTCGGCCTACGCGCAGTACTTC.

This clonotype appeared many times. V gene TRBV7-7 combines with J gene TRBJ2-3, with D tentatively TRBD2 (6 bases). Germline values: CDR1 SSHAT, CDR2 FNYEAQ (reference sequence). CDR3 length equals 15 residues. Here the CDR3 DNA reads TGTGCTAGCGGAAAACCTCTAGCGAGCACAGATACGCAGTATTTT. Translating gives CASGKPLASTDTQYF.

This clonotype has ten or more counts. The chain employs TRBV10-3 and TRBJ2-5; TRBD2 is a possible D gene (6 bases). This CDR3 is 14 amino acids long. The V end was cut by 2 bases, the J end by 0 bases, with 7 bases between. From germline, CDR1 is ENHRY and CDR2 SYGVKD. CDR3 region: CAISEKRDQETQYF. The CDR3 bases are TGTGCCATCAGTGAGAAGCGGGACCAAGAGACCCAGTACTTC.

This clonotype showed up many times. The chain recombines TRBV11-2 with TRBJ2-7; TRBD2 matches at 9 bases. V lost 5 bases to trimming and J lost 6 bases; unmatched junction nucleotides: 8. The CDR3 extends over 14 amino acids. CDR1 is SGHAT and CDR2 is FQNNGV in the germline V gene. The CDR3 loop is CASSPSGMAGEQYF. Written as DNA, the CDR3 is TGTGCCAGCAGCCCTAGCGGGATGGCGGGCGAGCAGTACTTC.

Ten or more counts support this clonotype. The chain combines TRBV12-3 or TRBV12-4 with TRBJ2-7, with 13 nucleotides matching TRBD2. This CDR3 is 17 amino acids long. The V segment lost 7 bases and the J segment 5 bases; nucleotides outside the gene matches: 14. The DNA of the CDR3 is TGTGCCAGCACCCCAGGGACTAGCGGGACCTCCCGGGACGAGCAGTACTTC. As protein: CASTPGTSGTSRDEQYF.

There are many counts of this clonotype. This chain uses TRBV24-1 with TRBJ1-5; D is perhaps TRBD1 (6 bases). CDR3 length equals 14 residues. V was clipped by 5 bases and J by 3 bases, with 10 bases between them. The germline V gene has CDR1 KGHDR and CDR2 SFDVKD. This chain's CDR3 is CATSGGQNNQPQHF. The DNA for the CDR3 is TGTGCCACCAGTGGAGGACAGAACAATCAGCCCCAGCATTTT.

This clonotype was observed at least ten times. This rearrangement joins TRBV30 to TRBJ2-7; possibly TRBD2 for D (5 bases). Between the trimmed V and J ends, which lost 0 bases and 6 bases, there was a span of 15 bases. The CDR3 length is 14 residues. CDR1 and CDR2 from the germline V gene are GTSNPN and SVGIG (reference sequence). CDR3 region: CAWSVRGRFVEQYF. DNA for the CDR3: TGTGCCTGGAGTGTACGTGGGAGATTCGTCGAGCAGTACTTC.

This clonotype occurred many times. This chain connects TRBV29-1 to TRBJ1-5; 8 nucleotides align to TRBD1. Germline lookup yields CDR1 SQVTM and CDR2 ANQGSEA. The CDR3 length is 12 residues. The ends lost 4 bases at V and 7 bases at J; junction bases unmatched: 3. The CDR3, as DNA: TGCAGCGTTGGAACAGGGGGACAGCCCCAGCATTTT. Its protein is CSVGTGGQPQHF.

Worth noting for this clonotype: The junction departs from germline at one end; a sequencing error may be responsible. J is TRBJ1-1 and V is TRBV6-2 or TRBV6-3; D is perhaps TRBD1 (5 bases). The CDR3 is 13 residues long. Per germline, CDR1 MNHEY and CDR2 SVGEGT. The chain's CDR3 is CASNYRSHTEAFF. Here the CDR3 DNA reads TGTGCCAGCAATTACAGGAGTCACACTGAAGCTTTCTTT.

This clonotype was detected ten times or more. The CDR3 region is CASSSGRGSGAGQRYGYTF. CDR3 nucleotide sequence: TGTGCCAGCAGCTCGGGGAGAGGGTCGGGGGCAGGACAGAGGTATGGCTACACCTTC. This chain links TRBV7-8 with TRBJ1-2; a possible D gene is TRBD1 (6 bases). In germline, CDR1 is SGHVS, CDR2 FQNEAQ. V dropped 4 bases and J dropped 5 bases, with 29 bases sitting between them. The CDR3 consists of 19 residues.